Listed here are 20 T cell receptor beta chains from one sample, sequenced in a study of T cell changes during pregnancy in multiple sclerosis. TCRdb keeps only in-frame clones here, not all; method: immunoSEQ multiplex PCR. The table shows fewer than 90,000 clones, with around 94% occurring only once. Sample: peripheral blood, taken after pregnancy. The receptors stem from a female donor in good health, enrolled as a control in a pregnancy study.

The V call is TRBV2, the J call TRBJ2-7, with 7 bases aligning to TRBD1. The CDR3 is 15 amino acids. Trimming removed 6 bases from V and 0 bases from J; junction bases left unmatched: 8. Germline V gives CDR1 SNHLY, CDR2 FYNNEI. As DNA, the CDR3 is TGTGCCAGCAGCGTGCCGGGACAGACCTCCTACGAGCAGTACTTC. Residues: CASSVPGQTSYEQYF.

The CDR3 coding sequence is TGCGCCAGCAGCTTGGCTGGGACAGGGCATGGAAACACCATATATTTT. This translates into CASSLAGTGHGNTIYF. V is TRBV5-1 and J is TRBJ1-3; 9 nucleotides line up with TRBD1. This CDR3 has 16 residues. Germline V gene data show CDR1 as SGHRS and CDR2 as YFSETQ. V gave up 0 bases and J gave up 3 bases; unmatched junction bases: 4.

This chain joins TRBV28 and TRBJ1-1, with 10 bases identical to TRBD1. Germline V gene data show CDR1 as MDHEN and CDR2 as SYDVKM. There are 15 residues in the CDR3. Losses at the gene ends were 5 bases for V and 6 bases for J; bases not matched to a gene: 9. CDR3 amino acids: CASSATGTGDPEAFF. In DNA form, the CDR3 reads TGTGCCAGCAGTGCGACCGGGACAGGGGACCCTGAAGCTTTCTTT.

The chain joins TRBV28 to TRBJ2-7; D remains ambiguous. With 2 bases removed from V and 2 bases from J, the gap between germline ends came to 10 bases. The CDR3 is 14 amino acids. Germline V CDR1 and CDR2: MDHEN, SYDVKM. The CDR3 DNA follows: TGTGCCAGCAGTTTAGTTTCCCAGACCTACGAGCAGTACTTC. This sequence encodes CASSLVSQTYEQYF.

CDR3 residues: CASSSGTSGRDTGELFF. In nucleotides, the CDR3 is TGTGCCAGCAGTTCCGGGACTAGCGGGAGGGACACCGGGGAGCTGTTTTTT. This chain joins TRBV5-4 and TRBJ2-2; 16 bases are a match to TRBD2. V shed 5 bases and J 3 bases; nucleotides not matched to a gene: 4. The CDR3 runs to 17 residues. CDR1 is SGHNT and CDR2 is YYREEE in the germline V gene (reference sequence). Drawing the rest from reference TRBV5-4 and TRBJ2-2, the complete variable domain is ETGVTQSPTHLIKTRGQQVTLRCSSQSGHNTVSWYQQALGQGPQFIFQYYREEENGRGNFPPRFSGLQFPNYSSELNVNALELDDSALYLCASSSGTSGRDTGELFFGEGSRLTVL.

This clone has just a few counts. This chain joins TRBV5-1 and TRBJ1-1; D is unresolved. Trimming removed 4 bases at V and 4 bases at J, with 8 bases between. This CDR3 region has 12 residues. The germline V gene encodes CDR1 SGHRS and CDR2 YFSETQ. The DNA of the CDR3 is TGCGCCAGCAGCCCACCGAGCACTGAAGCTTTCTTT. It codes for CASSPPSTEAFF.

The rearrangement links TRBV25-1 to TRBJ2-7, with 8 bases that match TRBD1. Germline V gives CDR1 MGHDK, CDR2 SYGVNS. This CDR3 is 13 amino acids long. V was clipped by 10 bases and J by 7 bases; unmatched bases: 12. CDR3 region: CATMGQGAGEQYF. The DNA for the CDR3 is TGTGCCACCATGGGGCAGGGGGCGGGGGAGCAGTACTTC.

J is TRBJ1-2 and V is TRBV28, with D perhaps TRBD1 (5 bases). This CDR3 has 12 residues. Germline V gives CDR1 MDHEN, CDR2 SYDVKM. V lost 1 base and J lost 8, with 8 bases in between. CDR3 sequence: CASSLLTAGYTF. CDR3 nucleotides: TGTGCCAGCAGTTTATTGACAGCCGGCTACACCTTC.

Only one count was recorded for this clone. The V call is TRBV4-1, the J call TRBJ2-3; 9 nucleotides line up with TRBD2. V shed 1 base, J shed 2 bases, and the junction held 4 bases outside the gene matches. Germline assignment: CDR1 MGHRA and CDR2 YSYEKL. The CDR3 contains 16 residues. The CDR3 here is CASSQGTSANTDTQYF. As DNA, the CDR3 is TGCGCCAGCAGCCAAGGGACTAGCGCCAACACAGATACGCAGTATTTT.

V is TRBV6-1 and J is TRBJ2-7; 9 bases fit TRBD2. The CDR3 is 15 amino acids. From germline, CDR1 is MNHNS and CDR2 SASEGT. J lost 6 bases, V lost 6 bases, and 12 bases had no gene match. This CDR3 reads CASRPRGLAGLEQYF. The CDR3 coding sequence is TGTGCCAGCAGACCACGTGGGCTAGCGGGGCTCGAGCAGTACTTC.

This clone is a singleton in its sample. The genes are TRBV9 and TRBJ2-1, with D unclear. Germline V gene lookup returns CDR1 SGDLS and CDR2 YYNGEE. The CDR3 covers 14 residues. V lost 0 bases to trimming and J lost 9 bases, with 13 bases between them. The CDR3 loop reads CASSVAPMAPEQFF. In DNA form, the CDR3 reads TGTGCCAGCAGCGTAGCCCCCATGGCTCCTGAGCAGTTCTTC.

The count of this clone is one. The V call is TRBV5-5, the J call TRBJ1-4, with TRBD1 identical over 9 bases. In germline, CDR1 is SGHKS, CDR2 YYEKEE (reference sequence). This CDR3 region has 16 residues. With V trimmed by 3 bases and J by 8 bases, 11 bases remained unmatched. CDR3 protein: CASSSEGQGNREKLFF. CDR3 nucleotides: TGTGCCAGCAGCTCGGAAGGACAGGGGAATCGGGAAAAACTGTTTTTT. The full variable domain, in which reference TRBV5-5 and TRBJ1-4 provide the parts outside the CDR3, is DAGVTQSPTHLIKTRGQQVTLRCSPISGHKSVSWYQQVLGQGPQFIFQYYEKEERGRGNFPDRFSARQFPNYSSELNVNALLLGDSALYLCASSSEGQGNREKLFFGSGTQLSVL.

There are a few counts of this clone. V gene TRBV7-2 combines with J gene TRBJ2-2; D gene unclear. The length of the CDR3 is 15 residues. Between the trimmed V and J ends, which lost 2 bases and 1 base, there was a span of 8 bases. Germline loops: CDR1 SGHTA, CDR2 FQGNSA. CDR3 in amino acids: CASSLNPGNTGELFF. The CDR3 DNA sequence: TGTGCCAGCAGCTTAAATCCAGGGAACACCGGGGAGCTGTTTTTT.

The CDR3: CASSYSGLATDTQYF. The CDR3 DNA is TGTGCCAGCAGTTACTCAGGACTAGCGACGGATACGCAGTATTTT. V usage is TRBV6-6 and J usage is TRBJ2-3; 9 positions match TRBD2. Germline V lookup: CDR1 MNHNY, CDR2 SVGAGI (reference sequence). Losses at the gene ends were 0 bases for V and 6 bases for J; bases not matched to a gene: 4. The CDR3 runs to 15 residues.

The count of this clone is one. V is TRBV2 and J is TRBJ2-7; TRBD1 matches 8 bases. This CDR3 is 14 amino acids long. V lost 6 bases to trimming and J lost 2 bases; unmatched junction nucleotides: 6. Germline V gene sequence: CDR1 SNHLY, CDR2 FYNNEI. CDR3 nucleotide sequence: TGTGCCAGCAGGGGGACAGGCCCCACCTACGAGCAGTACTTC. Its translation: CASRGTGPTYEQYF.

The rearrangement uses TRBV10-3 and TRBJ2-3; D is possibly TRBD2 (6 bases). V lost 11 bases and J 4 bases, leaving 13 bases between the germline ends. This CDR3 is 12 amino acids long. Germline V gene data show CDR1 as ENHRY and CDR2 as SYGVKD. The CDR3 loop is CASGRDSDTQYF. Written as DNA, the CDR3 is TGTGCCTCCGGGCGGGATTCAGATACGCAGTATTTT.

CDR3 DNA: TGTGCCAGCAGCTTTCCTAGGAGCCGGTACGAGCAGTACTTC. Translated: CASSFPRSRYEQYF. The chain carries TRBV11-2 and TRBJ2-7; the D is unclear. V lost 3 bases, J lost 4 bases, and 13 bases lay in between. Germline CDR1 is SGHAT and CDR2 is FQNNGV. This CDR3 comprises 14 residues.

The V gene is TRBV19, the J gene TRBJ2-2, with D perhaps matching TRBD1 (5 bases). Germline CDR1 LNHDA, CDR2 SQIVND (reference sequence). CDR3 length: 15 amino acids. Trimming removed 1 base from V and 2 bases from J, with 8 bases in between. The CDR3 loop is CASSIAGLNTGELFF. CDR3 DNA sequence: TGTGCCAGTAGTATAGCAGGGTTAAACACCGGGGAGCTGTTTTTT.

The genes are TRBV5-1 and TRBJ1-3; D unclear. V lost 0 bases and J lost 0, with 7 bases in between. Germline CDR1 and CDR2: SGHRS and YFSETQ. This CDR3 comprises 15 residues. The CDR3 sequence is CASSLGLPSGNTIYF. The CDR3 DNA follows: TGCGCCAGCAGCTTGGGTCTTCCCTCTGGAAACACCATATATTTT.

This clone was detected only once. The chain is built from TRBV5-8 and TRBJ1-1; no reliable D call. The CDR3 runs 11 residues. Germline CDR1 reads SGHTS; CDR2 reads YDEGEE. Trimming took 4 bases from V and 5 from J, leaving 6 bases between them. The CDR3 here is CASSPLTEAFF. In DNA form, the CDR3 reads TGTGCCAGCAGCCCCCTTACTGAAGCTTTCTTT.